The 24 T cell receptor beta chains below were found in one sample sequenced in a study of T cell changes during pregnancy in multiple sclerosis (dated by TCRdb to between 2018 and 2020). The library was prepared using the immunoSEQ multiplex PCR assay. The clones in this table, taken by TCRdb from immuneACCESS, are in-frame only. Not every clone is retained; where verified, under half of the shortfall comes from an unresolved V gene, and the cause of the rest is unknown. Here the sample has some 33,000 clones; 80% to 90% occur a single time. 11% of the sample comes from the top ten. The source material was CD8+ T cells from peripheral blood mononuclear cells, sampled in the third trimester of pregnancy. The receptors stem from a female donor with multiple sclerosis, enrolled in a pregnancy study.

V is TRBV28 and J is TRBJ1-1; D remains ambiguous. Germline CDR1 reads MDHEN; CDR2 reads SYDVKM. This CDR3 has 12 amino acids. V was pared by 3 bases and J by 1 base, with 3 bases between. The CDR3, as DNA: TGTGCCAGCAGTTTCTCGAACACTGAAGCTTTCTTT. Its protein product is CASSFSNTEAFF.

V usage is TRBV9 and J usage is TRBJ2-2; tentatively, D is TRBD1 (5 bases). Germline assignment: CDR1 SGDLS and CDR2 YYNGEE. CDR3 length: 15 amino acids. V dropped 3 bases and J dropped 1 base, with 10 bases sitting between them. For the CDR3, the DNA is TGTGCCAGCAGCGCAGGGCGTTGGAACACCGGGGAGCTGTTTTTT. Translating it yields CASSAGRWNTGELFF.

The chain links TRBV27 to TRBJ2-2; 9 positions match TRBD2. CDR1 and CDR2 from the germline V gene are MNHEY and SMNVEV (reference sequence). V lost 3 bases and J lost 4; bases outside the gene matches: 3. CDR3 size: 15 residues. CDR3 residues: CASSLGTSLTGELFF. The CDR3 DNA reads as TGTGCCAGCAGTTTGGGGACTAGCCTCACCGGGGAGCTGTTTTTT.

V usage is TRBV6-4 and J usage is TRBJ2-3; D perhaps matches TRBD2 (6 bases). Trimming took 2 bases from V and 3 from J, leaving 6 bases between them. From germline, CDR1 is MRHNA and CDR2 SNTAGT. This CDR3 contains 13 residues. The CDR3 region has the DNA TGTGCCAGCAGTGACCGGGAGACAGATACGCAGTATTTT. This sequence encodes CASSDRETDTQYF.

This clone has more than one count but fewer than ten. CDR3 protein: CASSGAWDREAFF. CDR3 sequence (DNA): TGTGCCAGCAGCGGAGCTTGGGACAGAGAAGCTTTCTTT. The J gene is TRBJ1-1, the V gene TRBV9, with TRBD1 matching 7 bases. From germline, CDR1 is SGDLS and CDR2 YYNGEE. Trimming cost V 3 bases and J 8 bases; bases outside gene matches: 7. The CDR3 covers 13 residues.

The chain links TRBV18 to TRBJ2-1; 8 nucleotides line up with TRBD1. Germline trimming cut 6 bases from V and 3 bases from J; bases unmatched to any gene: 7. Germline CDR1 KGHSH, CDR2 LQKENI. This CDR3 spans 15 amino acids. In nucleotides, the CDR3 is TGTGCCAGCTCGTTCCCGGGACAGGACTACAATGAGCAGTTCTTC. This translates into CASSFPGQDYNEQFF.

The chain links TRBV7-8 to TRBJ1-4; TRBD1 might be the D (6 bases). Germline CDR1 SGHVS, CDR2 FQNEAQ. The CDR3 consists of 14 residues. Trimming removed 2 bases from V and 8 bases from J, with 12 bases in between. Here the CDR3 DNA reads TGTGCCAGCAGCTTAAGGGGGAATAACGAAAAACTGTTTTTT. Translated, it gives CASSLRGNNEKLFF.

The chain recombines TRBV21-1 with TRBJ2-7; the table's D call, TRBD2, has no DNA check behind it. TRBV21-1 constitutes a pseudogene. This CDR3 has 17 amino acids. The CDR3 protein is CASSKDRPSGRACEQYF. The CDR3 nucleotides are TGTGCCAGCAGCAAAGATCGGCCTAGCGGGAGGGCCTGCGAGCAGTACTTC.

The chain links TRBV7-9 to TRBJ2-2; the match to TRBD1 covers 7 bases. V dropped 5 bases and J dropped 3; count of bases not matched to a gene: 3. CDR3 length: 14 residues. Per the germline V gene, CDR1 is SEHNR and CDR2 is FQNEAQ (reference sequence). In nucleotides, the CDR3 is TGTGCCAGCAGCGACAGGGTCGACACCGGGGAGCTGTTTTTT. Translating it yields CASSDRVDTGELFF.

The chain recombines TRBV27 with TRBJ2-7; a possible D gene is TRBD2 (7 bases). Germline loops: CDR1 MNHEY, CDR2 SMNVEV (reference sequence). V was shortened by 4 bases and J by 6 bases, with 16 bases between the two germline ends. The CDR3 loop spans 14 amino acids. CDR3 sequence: CASSSTGGRAEQYF. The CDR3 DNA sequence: TGTGCCAGCAGTTCGACGGGGGGCCGTGCCGAGCAGTACTTC.

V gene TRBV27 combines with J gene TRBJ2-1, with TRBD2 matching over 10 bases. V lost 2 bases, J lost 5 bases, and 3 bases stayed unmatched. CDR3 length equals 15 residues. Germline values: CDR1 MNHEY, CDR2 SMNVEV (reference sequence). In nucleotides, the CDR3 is TGTGCCAGCAGTTTAGGACTAGCGGTAAACAATGAGCAGTTCTTC. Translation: CASSLGLAVNNEQFF.

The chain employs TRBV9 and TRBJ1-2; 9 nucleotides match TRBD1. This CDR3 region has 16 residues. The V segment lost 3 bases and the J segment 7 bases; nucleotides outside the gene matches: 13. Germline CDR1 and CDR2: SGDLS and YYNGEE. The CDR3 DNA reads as TGTGCCAGCAGCGAGCCGTTACAGGGGGCGGGAAGTGGCTACACCTTC. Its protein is CASSEPLQGAGSGYTF.

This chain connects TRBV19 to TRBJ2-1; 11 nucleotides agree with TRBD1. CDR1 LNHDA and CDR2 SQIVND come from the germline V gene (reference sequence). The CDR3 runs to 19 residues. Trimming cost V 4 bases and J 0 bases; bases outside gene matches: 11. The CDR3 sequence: CASSRDRGIHTDSYNEQFF. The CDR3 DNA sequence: TGTGCCAGTAGTAGGGACAGGGGGATACATACTGACTCCTACAATGAGCAGTTCTTC.

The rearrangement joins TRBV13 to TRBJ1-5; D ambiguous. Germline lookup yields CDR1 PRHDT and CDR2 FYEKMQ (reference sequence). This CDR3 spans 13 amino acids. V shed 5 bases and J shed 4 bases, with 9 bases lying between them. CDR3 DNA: TGTGCCAGCAGCCCCGGTATAAATCAGCCCCAGCATTTT. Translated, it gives CASSPGINQPQHF.

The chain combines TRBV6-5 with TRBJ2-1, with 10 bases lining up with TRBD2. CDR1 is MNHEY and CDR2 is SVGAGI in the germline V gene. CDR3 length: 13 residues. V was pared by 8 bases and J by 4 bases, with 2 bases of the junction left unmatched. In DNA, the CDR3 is TGTGCCAGCTATAGCGGGGGGTACAATGAGCAGTTCTTC. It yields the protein CASYSGGYNEQFF.

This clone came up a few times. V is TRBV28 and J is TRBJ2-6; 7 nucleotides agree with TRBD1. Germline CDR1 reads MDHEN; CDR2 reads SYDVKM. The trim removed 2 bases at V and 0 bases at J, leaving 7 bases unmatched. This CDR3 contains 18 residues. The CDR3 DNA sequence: TGTGCCAGCAGTTTACGGGGACAGATCTTCTCTGGGGCCAACGTCCTGACTTTC. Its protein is CASSLRGQIFSGANVLTF.

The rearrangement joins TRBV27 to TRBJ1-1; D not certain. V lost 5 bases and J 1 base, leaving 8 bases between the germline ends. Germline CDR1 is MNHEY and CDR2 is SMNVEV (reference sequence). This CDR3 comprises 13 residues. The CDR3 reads CASSPGRNTEAFF. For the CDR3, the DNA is TGTGCCAGCAGTCCGGGTCGGAACACTGAAGCTTTCTTT.

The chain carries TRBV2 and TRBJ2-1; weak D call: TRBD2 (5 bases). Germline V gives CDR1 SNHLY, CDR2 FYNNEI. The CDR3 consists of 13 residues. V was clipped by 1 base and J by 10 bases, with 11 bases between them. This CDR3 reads CASSEVDSWEQFF. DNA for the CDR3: TGTGCCAGCAGTGAAGTGGACTCTTGGGAGCAGTTCTTC.

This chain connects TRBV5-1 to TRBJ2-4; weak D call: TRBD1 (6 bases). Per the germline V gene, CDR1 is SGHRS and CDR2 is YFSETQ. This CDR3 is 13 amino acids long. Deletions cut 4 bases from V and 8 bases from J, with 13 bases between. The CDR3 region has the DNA TGCGCCAGCAGCGCTGGACAGCTGGACATTCAGTACTTC. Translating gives CASSAGQLDIQYF. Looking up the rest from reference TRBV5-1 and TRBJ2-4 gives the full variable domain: KAGVTQTPRYLIKTRGQQVTLSCSPISGHRSVSWYQQTPGQGLQFLFEYFSETQRNKGNFPGRFSGRQFSNSRSEMNVSTLELGDSALYLCASSAGQLDIQYFGAGTRLSVL.

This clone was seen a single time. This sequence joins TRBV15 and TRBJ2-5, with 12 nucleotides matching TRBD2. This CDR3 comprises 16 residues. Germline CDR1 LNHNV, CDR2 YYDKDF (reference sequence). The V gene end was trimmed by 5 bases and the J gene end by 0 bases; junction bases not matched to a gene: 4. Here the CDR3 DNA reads TGTGCCACCAGCGGAACTAGCGGGAGGAACCAAGAGACCCAGTACTTC. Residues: CATSGTSGRNQETQYF.

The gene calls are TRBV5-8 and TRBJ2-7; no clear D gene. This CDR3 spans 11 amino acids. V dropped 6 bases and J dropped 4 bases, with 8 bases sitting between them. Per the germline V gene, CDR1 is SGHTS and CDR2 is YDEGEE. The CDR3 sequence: CASIFLYEQYF. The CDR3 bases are TGTGCCAGCATTTTCCTATACGAGCAGTACTTC.

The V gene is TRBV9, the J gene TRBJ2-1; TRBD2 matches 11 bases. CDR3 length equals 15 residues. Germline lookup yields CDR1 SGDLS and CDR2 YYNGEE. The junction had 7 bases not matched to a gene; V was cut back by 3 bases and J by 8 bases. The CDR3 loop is CASSGSGRASDEQFF. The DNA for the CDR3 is TGTGCCAGCAGCGGTAGCGGGAGGGCCTCGGATGAGCAGTTCTTC. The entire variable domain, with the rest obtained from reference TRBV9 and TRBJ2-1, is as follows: DSGVTQTPKHLITATGQRVTLRCSPRSGDLSVYWYQQSLDQGLQFLIQYYNGEERAKGNILERFSAQQFPDLHSELNLSSLELGDSALYFCASSGSGRASDEQFFGPGTRLTVL.

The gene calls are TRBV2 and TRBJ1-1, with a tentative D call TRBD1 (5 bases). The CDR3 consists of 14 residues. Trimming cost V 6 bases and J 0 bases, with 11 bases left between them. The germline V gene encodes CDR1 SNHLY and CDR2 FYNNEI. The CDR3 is CASREGRLNTEAFF. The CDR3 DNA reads TGTGCCAGCAGGGAGGGACGTCTGAACACTGAAGCTTTCTTT. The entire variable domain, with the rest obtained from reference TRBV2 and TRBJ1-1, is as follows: EPEVTQTPSHQVTQMGQEVILRCVPISNHLYFYWYRQILGQKVEFLVSFYNNEISEKSEIFDDQFSVERPDGSNFTLKIRSTKLEDSAMYFCASREGRLNTEAFFGQGTRLTVV.

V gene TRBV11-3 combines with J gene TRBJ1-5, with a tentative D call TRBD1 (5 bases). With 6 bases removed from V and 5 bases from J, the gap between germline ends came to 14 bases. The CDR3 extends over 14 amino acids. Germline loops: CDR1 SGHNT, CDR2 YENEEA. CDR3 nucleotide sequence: TGTGCCAGCAGTCCCGCAGACAGTCATCAGCCCCAGCATTTT. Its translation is CASSPADSHQPQHF.